Shown below are 7 T cell receptor beta chains from a single sample sequenced in a study of shared clonotypes between healthy human individuals. Using immunoSEQ multiplex PCR, the repertoire was profiled, and TCRdb retains in-frame clones only, with some absent. There are around 1.9 million clones in the sample; 85% to 95% occur only once, and around 1.7% lies in the top ten. Terminally differentiated effector memory CD45RA+ cells were left out of the naive CD8 fraction, which was CD45RO-negative and positively selected for CCR7. The source material was naive CD8+ T cells from PBMCs. The source is a young man in good health. Some clones in this sample may be carry-over from other donors' samples.

The CDR3 spells CASSEFGWGRGTEAFF. The CDR3 DNA follows: TGTGCCAGCAGTGAATTTGGATGGGGTCGCGGCACTGAAGCTTTCTTT. The chain links TRBV6-1 to TRBJ1-1; D call uncertain. V dropped 2 bases and J dropped 4 bases, with 17 bases sitting between them. CDR3 size: 16 residues. Germline V gives CDR1 MNHNS, CDR2 SASEGT.

The chain uses TRBV4-3 and TRBJ2-3; TRBD2 matches at 8 bases. The V gene's germline CDR1 is LGHNA and CDR2 YSLEER. V was clipped by 1 base and J by 3 bases; unmatched bases: 6. The CDR3 has 16 amino acids. CDR3 loop: CASSQVGTRTTDTQYF. DNA of the CDR3: TGCGCCAGCAGCCAAGTAGGGACTAGAACGACAGATACGCAGTATTTT.

The chain combines TRBV5-6 with TRBJ1-4, with D uncertain. Trimming stripped 6 bases from V and 4 bases from J, with 16 bases between. The CDR3 spans 15 residues. Germline assignment: CDR1 SGHDT and CDR2 YYEEEE. The CDR3 here is CASTVDRDLNEKLFF. As DNA, the CDR3 is TGTGCCAGCACCGTTGATAGGGATCTTAATGAAAAACTGTTTTTT. Filled out from reference TRBV5-6 and TRBJ1-4, the complete variable domain reads DAGVTQSPTHLIKTRGQQVTLRCSPKSGHDTVSWYQQALGQGPQFIFQYYEEEERQRGNFPDRFSGHQFPNYSSELNVNALLLGDSALYLCASTVDRDLNEKLFFGSGTQLSVL.

This chain connects TRBV5-1 to TRBJ2-1, with 7 bases lining up with TRBD2. Germline V CDR1 and CDR2: SGHRS, YFSETQ. The CDR3 extends over 15 amino acids. Trimming at V came to 5 bases and at J to 9 bases, leaving 14 bases not matched to a gene. The CDR3 spells CASRQTGTTIFEQFF. In DNA, the CDR3 is TGCGCCAGCAGGCAAACCGGGACTACCATCTTTGAGCAGTTCTTC.

The chain joins TRBV7-6 to TRBJ1-1; possibly TRBD1 for D (5 bases). The CDR3 has 15 amino acids. Germline assignment: CDR1 SGHVS and CDR2 FNYEAQ. V lost 5 bases, J lost 0 bases, and 13 bases lay in between. As DNA, the CDR3 is TGTGCCAGCAGCACCCCCGGGACTTTGAACACTGAAGCTTTCTTT. Encoded protein: CASSTPGTLNTEAFF.

This chain uses TRBV6-6 with TRBJ2-7; 7 bases line up with TRBD2. The V segment lost 5 bases and the J segment 6 bases; nucleotides outside the gene matches: 10. The V gene's germline CDR1 is MNHNY and CDR2 SVGAGI (reference sequence). The CDR3 is made up of 14 amino acids. The CDR3 coding sequence is TGTGCCAGCAGTGACGGGGGGAGTTGGGGCGAGCAGTACTTC. Translated, it gives CASSDGGSWGEQYF.

This chain connects TRBV4-1 to TRBJ2-7; TRBD2 matches at 7 bases. The CDR3 sequence is 16 residues long. Trimming removed 2 bases from V and 4 bases from J; junction bases left unmatched: 11. Germline CDR1 reads MGHRA; CDR2 reads YSYEKL. This chain's CDR3 is CASSQFGGGGEYEQYF. CDR3 DNA sequence: TGCGCCAGCAGCCAATTCGGTGGGGGAGGGGAGTACGAGCAGTACTTC.